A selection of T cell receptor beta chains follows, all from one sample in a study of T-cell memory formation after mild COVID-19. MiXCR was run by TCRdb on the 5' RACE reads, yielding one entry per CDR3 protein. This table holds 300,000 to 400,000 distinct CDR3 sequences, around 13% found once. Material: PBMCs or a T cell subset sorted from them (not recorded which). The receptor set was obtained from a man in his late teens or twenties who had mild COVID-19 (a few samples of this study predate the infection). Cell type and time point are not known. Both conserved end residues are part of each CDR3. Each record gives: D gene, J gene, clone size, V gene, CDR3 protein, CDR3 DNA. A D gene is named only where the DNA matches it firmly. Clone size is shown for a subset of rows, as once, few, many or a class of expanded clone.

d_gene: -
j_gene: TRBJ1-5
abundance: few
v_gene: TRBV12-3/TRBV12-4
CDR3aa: CASSPGGSHNQPQHF
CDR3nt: TGTGCCAGCAGCCCCGGAGGCAGCCACAATCAGCCCCAGCATTTT

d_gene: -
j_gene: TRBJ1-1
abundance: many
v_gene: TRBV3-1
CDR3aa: CASSPGFGFNTEAFF
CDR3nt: TGTGCCAGCAGCCCTGGATTTGGATTTAACACTGAAGCTTTCTTT

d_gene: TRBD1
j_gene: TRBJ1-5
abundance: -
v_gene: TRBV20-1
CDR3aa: CSAKPGQGLFSNQPQHF
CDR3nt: TGCAGTGCTAAGCCGGGACAGGGCCTTTTTAGCAATCAGCCCCAGCATTTT

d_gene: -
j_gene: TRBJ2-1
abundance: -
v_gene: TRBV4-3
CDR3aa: CASSQDGQGVSYNEQFF
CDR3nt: TGCGCCAGCAGCCAAGATGGGCAGGGAGTCTCCTACAATGAGCAGTTCTTC

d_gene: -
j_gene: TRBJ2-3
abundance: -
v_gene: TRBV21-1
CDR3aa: CASSPTQASGGGDTQYF
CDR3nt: TGTGCCAGCAGCCCAACCCAGGCTAGCGGGGGTGGAGATACGCAGTATTTT

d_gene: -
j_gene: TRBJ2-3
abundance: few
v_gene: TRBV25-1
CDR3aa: CASSRPPTDTQYF
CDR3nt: TGTGCCAGCAGCCGCCCCCCCACAGATACGCAGTATTTT

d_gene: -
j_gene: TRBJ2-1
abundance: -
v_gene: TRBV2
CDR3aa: CASSDGVQRGHYNEQFF
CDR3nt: TGTGCCAGCAGTGATGGCGTTCAGCGGGGACATTACAATGAGCAGTTCTTC

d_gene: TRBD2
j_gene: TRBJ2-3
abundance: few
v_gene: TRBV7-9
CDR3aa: CASSSTGGATDTQYF
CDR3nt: TGTGCCAGCAGTTCAACCGGGGGGGCCACAGATACGCAGTATTTT

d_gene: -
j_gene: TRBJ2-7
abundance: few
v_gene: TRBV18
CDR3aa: CASSPLGRQGRDEQYF
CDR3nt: TGTGCCAGCTCACCACTCGGGCGGCAGGGGCGGGACGAGCAGTACTTC

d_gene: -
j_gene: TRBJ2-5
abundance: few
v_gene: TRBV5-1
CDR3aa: CASSYIGTEETQYF
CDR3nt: TGCGCCAGCAGCTACATAGGGACGGAAGAGACCCAGTACTTC

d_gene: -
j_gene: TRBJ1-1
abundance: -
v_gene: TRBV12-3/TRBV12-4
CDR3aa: CASIPDRNTEAFF
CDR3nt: TGTGCCAGCATCCCCGACAGAAACACTGAAGCTTTCTTT